Listed here is a single TCR beta chain. Its antigen remains unidentified. No much larger clone is present one base from it, and per-base qualities are unavailable. TCRbeta CDR3 regions were amplified from genomic DNA by means of the immunoSEQ Assay, a bias-controlled multiplex PCR. Turning to the authors' computational methods: Nucleated cell counts per sample were estimated from amplification of reference gene primers within the assay. To quantify the absolute abundance of each unique TCRbeta CDR3 rearrangement, sequence reads were collapsed and filtered. For each sample, productive Simpson clonality was calculated as the square root of Simpson's diversity index over productive rearrangements. As stored in TCRdb, this immuneACCESS dataset retains in-frame rearrangements with V and J assigned. A fraction of the clones does not appear; measured against another copy, unresolved V genes explain less than half of the discrepancy, and the remainder lacks a known reason. Clonal size and the V and J genes are those of that table, whereas D and trimming came from the DNA. The sample data list about 180,000 clones, and nearly 90% of these were observed just once. The ten top clones hold under 3% of the sample.

The sample is drawn from a study of blood T cell repertoires in COVID-19 (TCRdb year 2020). Background on the whole study: The collaborator samples originated in the United States, Italy and Spain and spanned the acute and convalescent phases of COVID-19. The samples were drawn from two sources: the first 160 participants of the ongoing ImmuneRACE study, and over 1,000 subjects contributed by 6 global collaborators. The prospective study material was composed of cDNA or gDNA derived from T cells, B-cell-depleted T cells, or PBMCs. Where HLA class I and class II types were available, the types were taken from metadata supplied by the sample provider, not from assay-based typing. Sample metadata almost always included a de-identified subject ID, COVID-19 status, age in years and sex. The repertoires were made available in a free public database intended to serve as a resource for research on the immune response to SARS-CoV-2. Subjects who had been exposed to COVID-19, were actively infected with it, or had recovered from it provided the deeply sampled blood TCRbeta repertoires that made up the dataset.

Study-level results and caveats: The amount of clinical and demographic metadata varied by source and participant and was provided uncurated.

Enrolling through a virtual design, the prospective study's participants ranged in age from roughly 18 to 95 years and lived across 20 to 25 United States geographic areas. In the prospective study, participants were assigned to cohorts based on the clinical history participants reported in a screening survey and a study questionnaire. Each participant in the prospective study had whole blood, serum and a nasopharyngeal or oropharyngeal swab collected by mobile phlebotomists. Over a roughly two-month period, participants in the prospective study had the option of providing additional blood draws and questionnaires. Before DNA extraction, blood samples from the prospective study were shipped at room temperature or frozen. In the germline V gene, CDR1 corresponds to LGHNT and CDR2 to FRNRAP. The CDR3 holds 16 amino acids from the cysteine to the phenylalanine. The retained sequence is limited to the CDR3, 48 bases, with the frame set at the first base. Between the V and J ends, shortened by 2 bases and 1 base respectively, the junction contains 14 bases.

The chain employs TRBV12-5 and TRBJ1-2; TRBD1 is possibly the D segment (6 matching bases). This TCR derives from a woman in her forties with acute COVID-19. The sample was PBMCs or T cells enriched from blood (not recorded which). The DNA reads TGTGCTAGTGGTTTGAAAGCAGGGGCAGTTAACTATGGCTACACCTTC. The translation is CASGLKAGAVNYGYTF.